Sequencing of this TCR beta chain was carried out in a study of cytomegalovirus exposure and HLA in healthy donors. Study results and limitations: Sequencing had likely introduced a cluster of highly shared sequence variants as an artifact. V segments that were indistinguishable, TRBV6-2 and TRBV6-3 among them, were omitted from analysis. The study designated 150 or so TCR beta chains cytomegalovirus-associated. Common viral pathogens seemed to be connected with several of the most significant clusters, according to a later analysis.

About this clone: Its antigen is not identified.

The CDR3 covers 14 residues. V was clipped by 6 bases and J by 1 base, with 10 bases between them. Germline lookup yields CDR1 SGHVT and CDR2 SQSDAQ. A multiplex PCR was run with 60 Vbeta primers and 13 Jbeta primers. Measured with immunoSEQ multiplex PCR; TCRdb has only the in-frame clones, and not every one. In the table there are more than 150,000 clones, roughly 80% of which are singletons. The rearrangement joins TRBV7-4 to TRBJ2-1; a weak D match, TRBD2 (6 bases). Sequencing was carried out using PBMCs. This receptor was identified in a boy younger than 18 in good health and CMV-seronegative. The CDR3 loop is CASRAAGSYNEQFF. The CDR3 DNA reads TGTGCCAGCAGGGCGGCGGGGTCCTACAATGAGCAGTTCTTC.